This TCR beta chain is drawn from a study of CD8+CD57+ T cells in acquired aplastic anemia. Patients picked for sequencing had shown CD8+CD57+ cell expansion detected by flow cytometry. V lost 6 bases to trimming and J lost 7 bases; unmatched junction nucleotides: 10. CDR3 size: 13 residues. The germline V gene encodes CDR1 DFQATT and CDR2 SNEGSKA (reference sequence). Researchers used genomic DNA as the template to profile TCR beta VDJ and CDR3. Via MiXCR, TCRdb re-called the reads, giving one row per CDR3 protein. The sample contains around 170,000 distinct CDR3 sequences, approximately 48% of which appear only once. Whole-study findings and limits: Between patients and controls, some 31 CD8+ CDR3 sequences were found in common.

This clonotype was detected a few times. Antigen specificity is unknown. V and J are TRBV20-1 and TRBJ1-2, with TRBD1 matching 8 bases. This receptor was obtained from a human donor with aplastic anemia. Sequencing was carried out using sorted CD4+, CD8+, or CD8+CD57+ T cells (not recorded which) from PBMCs. The CDR3 bases are TGCAGTGCGGAAGACCAGGGGGCGTTTGGCTACACCTTC. Its translation is CSAEDQGAFGYTF.